This T cell receptor beta chain was identified in a study of human T cells and chemical hapten exposure (dated by TCRdb to the early 2020s). Broadly, across the study: For sensitization, 2% DPC in acetone was applied to a 2 cm by 2 cm area of upper inner arm skin. Weekly therapeutic DPC doses were additionally applied to the scalp of patients throughout the roughly 23-week study period. Libraries were combined into a pool for sequencing, and differences in TCR yield between samples came mainly from small differences in library volumes within the pool. Most of the patients in the cohort were female, and the cohort covered alopecia areata with under or over 50% scalp involvement, alopecia totalis and alopecia universalis. Blood for TCR sequencing was provided by twenty-nine alopecia patients at one to four time points (pre-sensitization, 2, 6 and 24 weeks). This study followed changes in the peripheral blood TCR repertoire in vivo during primary and secondary sensitization of alopecia patients to the hapten diphenylcyclopropenone (DPC). Patch tests used Finn chambers with 0.01% DPC on the upper back, scored after 6 days by International Contact Dermatitis Research Group standards. Blood samples were taken from patients before sensitization (week 0) and then at 2, 6 and about 24 weeks after DPC sensitization. Broad study findings and their caveats: All patients had alopecia, a presumed autoimmune disease, so their immune response might differ from that of healthy individuals. DPC sensitization did not change how many TCRs were above 1 in 1000 frequency, and no evidence was found of alterations in global repertoire structure. Significantly more large CDR3 similarity clusters were formed by expanded TCRs than by pre-sensitization or healthy control sets, consistent with antigen-driven responses. Patch test score correlated positively with the number of PT1 expanded TCRs, reaching significance at thresholds 8, 16 and 32 but not at 4. Repeated subsampling changed both the strength of the expansion versus patch-test correlation and the threshold at which that correlation became significant.

The time point label, as the study defines it: patch test 1, 2 weeks after DPC sensitization. According to the study, the label for this sample's treatment or condition signals: therapeutic diphenylcyclopropenone sensitization with weekly scalp DPC. At each patch-test visit, blood was drawn before the patch test was applied. Patients were eligible if aged 18 to 70, diagnosed with alopecia and judged suitable for DPC therapy, and pregnant patients were excluded. Total RNA was isolated from unfractionated whole blood collected in Tempus Blood RNA tubes. In regard to this clonotype: Its antigen is unknown. Within one base of it there is no much larger clone, and no base qualities were kept.

Counted from cysteine to phenylalanine, this CDR3 has 13 amino acids. Solely the CDR3 DNA is kept, with 39 bases framed from the first base. CDR1 and CDR2, per the germline V gene, are SGHTA and FQGTGA. V is cut by 6 bases and J by 1 base, and the space between the germline ends is 10 bases. The receptor library was made with RACE. Sequencing was performed on a NextSeq 500. Library preparation attached unique molecular identifiers to individual cDNA molecules for quantitative, reproducible TCR counting. From each blood RNA sample, both TCR alpha and TCR beta chains were sequenced. As for how the authors treated the data: The median number of TCRs per sample was over 85,000, ranging from about 20,000 to 690,600. The Decombinator software suite was used to annotate the V, J and CDR3 of the TCR reads. For the PS versus PT1 abundance plots, all samples were subsampled to the same number of TCRs (28,000). Expanded TCRs were defined as absent before sensitization and observed at least eight times at the 2-week time point. Starting from the raw public reads, TCRdb applied fastp trimming at Q25, assembled clones with MiXCR and retained in-frame beta chains. Identical CDR3 protein sequences are pooled into one entry, listed with their most common genes and DNA. These V and J calls rely on TCRdb rather than the paper's analysis. This sample has 65,000 to 85,000 distinct CDR3 sequences in its table, and over 9.5% of those were observed once. The ten largest clones add up to under 4% of the sample.

The sequence came from a woman aged 55-69 years with alopecia areata. Some clones in this sample may be carry-over from other donors' samples. The specimen was whole blood, collected in connection with sensitization to the hapten diphenylcyclopropenone (DPC). The V gene is TRBV7-3 and the J gene is TRBJ2-7, with the D gene not clear enough to name. The nucleotides read TGTGCCAGCAGTTCAGGACCTTCCTACGAGCAGTACTTC. It encodes CASSSGPSYEQYF.